This T cell receptor beta chain was sequenced in a study of blood T cell repertoires in COVID-19. Measured with immunoSEQ multiplex PCR; TCRdb has only the in-frame clones, and not every one. The sample has roughly 250,000 clones; about 80% are singletons. The germline V and J ends were trimmed by 9 bases and 5 bases, with 14 bases remaining between them. CDR1 SGHNT and CDR2 YYREEE come from the germline V gene (reference sequence). This CDR3 is 12 amino acids long. The TCR comes from an elderly woman with acute or convalescent COVID-19. The J gene is TRBJ2-5, the V gene TRBV5-4; D remains unclear. Sequenced sample: peripheral blood. Here the CDR3 reads CATARVTETQYF. The DNA for the CDR3 is TGTGCCACGGCTCGGGTCACCGAGACCCAGTACTTC.